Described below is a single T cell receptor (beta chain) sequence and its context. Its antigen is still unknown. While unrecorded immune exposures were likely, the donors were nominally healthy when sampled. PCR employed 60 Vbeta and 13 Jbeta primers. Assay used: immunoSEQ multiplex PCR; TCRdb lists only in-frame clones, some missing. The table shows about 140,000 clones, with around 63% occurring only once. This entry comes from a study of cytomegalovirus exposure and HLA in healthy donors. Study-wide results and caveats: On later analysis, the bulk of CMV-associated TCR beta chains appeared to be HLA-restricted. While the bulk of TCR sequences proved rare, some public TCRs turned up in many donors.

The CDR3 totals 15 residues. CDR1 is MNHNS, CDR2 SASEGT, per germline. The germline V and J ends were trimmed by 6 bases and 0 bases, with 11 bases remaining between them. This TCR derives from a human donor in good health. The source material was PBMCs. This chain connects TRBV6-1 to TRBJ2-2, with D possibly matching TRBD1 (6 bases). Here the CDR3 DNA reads TGTGCCAGCAGGGGGACACTAGCGAACACCGGGGAGCTGTTTTTT. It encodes CASRGTLANTGELFF.